This is a list of T cell receptor beta chains from one sample in a study of tumor-infiltrating T cells and Merkel cell polyomavirus. Here immunoSEQ multiplex PCR was the method, and the copy in TCRdb shows in-frame clones only, minus some. Altogether 20,000 to 25,000 clones are present, 87% being singletons, with the ten largest covering approximately 3%. Material for sequencing was lymph node tissue. The receptors derive from a man aged 50 or older with Merkel cell carcinoma. The CDR3 runs from the conserved cysteine through the conserved F or W.

v_gene	j_gene	CDR3aa
TRBV15	TRBJ2-7	CATSRALAGDEQYF
TRBV27	TRBJ2-7	CASSLRGGPNYEQYF
TRBV18	TRBJ2-3	CASSPSTGVGPKGHTQYF
TRBV11-2	TRBJ1-1	CASSLVGTPVNTEAFF
TRBV10-3	TRBJ2-5	CAISDSSLAGRTQYF
TRBV5-1	TRBJ2-1	CASSPNRVRVGYNEQFF
TRBV7-3	TRBJ2-1	CASSSTGGTYNEQFF
TRBV19	TRBJ1-2	CASSIGGQPPNYGYTF
TRBV29-1	TRBJ1-2	CSAHGTGINYGYTF
TRBV5-4	TRBJ1-1	CASSSGGTYRGNTEAFF
TRBV28	TRBJ2-7	CASSPTELSSYEQYF
TRBV27	TRBJ1-5	CASSLMGAGQPQHF
TRBV5-4	TRBJ2-5	CASSPGSGLAETQYF
TRBV7-9	TRBJ2-7	CASKNEGANEQYF
TRBV5-4	TRBJ1-6	CASSREGDSYSPLHF
TRBV19	TRBJ2-1	CASKFVAERREQFF
TRBV28	TRBJ1-4	CASSGGGAATNEKLFF
TRBV5-1	TRBJ1-2	CASSRAGDLYGYTF
TRBV6-5	TRBJ1-3	CASSGGLGNTIYF
TRBV7-8	TRBJ1-2	CASSLASGSRHPYGYTF
TRBV19	TRBJ2-1	CASSMGASGRNEQFF
TRBV19	TRBJ1-4	CASKRTDPSVNEKLFF
TRBV6-4	TRBJ2-6	CASRGEDSGANVLTF
TRBV5-1	TRBJ2-7	CASSLAGSGRSYEQYF
TRBV21-1	TRBJ2-7	CASSPLDRVGEQYF
TRBV7-2	TRBJ1-4	CASSAEGSNEKLFF
TRBV18	TRBJ2-7	CASSLTPEDRVAEQYF
TRBV7-9	TRBJ2-7	CASSPGQYKTEQYF
TRBV6-5	TRBJ1-3	CASSQGTASGNTIYF
TRBV28	TRBJ2-1	CASSRSRTGDNEQFF
TRBV19	TRBJ2-3	CASRALDTDTQYF
TRBV30	TRBJ2-2	CATNLAGVVNTGELFF
TRBV27	TRBJ2-1	CASSLLGQGANEQFF
TRBV28	TRBJ2-7	CASSWQGFAYEQYF
TRBV6-5	TRBJ1-4	CASSPGQGAWEKLFF
TRBV7-2	TRBJ1-4	CASSSRDRKLFF
TRBV7-2	TRBJ1-3	CASSLGGQNSGNTIYF
TRBV11-2	TRBJ1-1	CASSSGAGNTEAFF
TRBV30	TRBJ2-1	CAWERGLSLATHNEQFF
TRBV28	TRBJ2-1	CASSFGTGSNEQFF
TRBV6-5	TRBJ2-7	CASSYAQGAREQYF
TRBV28	TRBJ2-1	CASSLGGTASYNEQFF
TRBV11-1	TRBJ1-1	CASSLAGGYGEAFF
TRBV5-6	TRBJ2-5	CASSHGQGRETQYF
TRBV9	TRBJ1-2	CASSPPGTGYGYGYTF
TRBV6-6	TRBJ2-1	CASSSLLAGGNNEQFF
TRBV7-6	TRBJ2-5	CASSQARTGRETQYF
TRBV19	TRBJ2-3	CASHTPGEGDTQYF
TRBV13	TRBJ2-5	CASSLGGAMGTQYF
TRBV2	TRBJ2-7	CASSLEVEQYF
TRBV6-7	TRBJ2-1	CASSYSGTGGCEQFF
TRBV7-7	TRBJ2-5	CASSLVGQGKTQYF
TRBV13	TRBJ2-7	CASSRQGASEQYF
TRBV6-6	TRBJ2-5	CASSVTGHGKTQYF
TRBV2	TRBJ1-1	CASSEQVNTEAFF
TRBV30	TRBJ1-1	CAWSVGVNTEAFF
TRBV21-1	TRBJ1-3	CASATGEVGHTIYF
TRBV6-1	TRBJ2-7	CASGSMDRGLHEQYF
TRBV29-1	TRBJ2-5	CSVEQGLAGETQYF